Sequencing of this TCR beta chain was carried out in a study of CD8 T cells in Susac syndrome. Reverse transcription of about 0.45 to 1 ug RNA was performed with random hexamers. TCR beta CDR3 was amplified by immunoSEQ multiplex PCR. This amplification extended across 54 Vbeta and 13 Jbeta segments. TCRdb re-called the immunoSEQ multiplex PCR reads with MiXCR, one entry per CDR3 protein. The sample yields about 240,000 distinct CDR3 sequences, 96% seen once. Recently defined diagnostic criteria classed the Susac syndrome patients as definite or probable. The CD8+ and CD4+ T cells were isolated magnetically using a negative isolation approach, whereas the TEMRA cells were enriched by FACS. Sequencing used CD4+ T cells from PBMCs. This clonotype was obtained from a human donor with Susac syndrome.

The CDR3 region is CASSVELERAEAFF. CDR3 nucleotides: TGTGCCAGCAGTGTCGAGCTGGAAAGGGCTGAAGCTTTCTTT. The chain recombines TRBV25-1 with TRBJ1-1, with D unresolved. Per the germline V gene, CDR1 is MGHDK and CDR2 is SYGVNS. With 4 bases removed from V and 6 bases from J, the gap between germline ends came to 15 bases. CDR3 length equals 14 residues.